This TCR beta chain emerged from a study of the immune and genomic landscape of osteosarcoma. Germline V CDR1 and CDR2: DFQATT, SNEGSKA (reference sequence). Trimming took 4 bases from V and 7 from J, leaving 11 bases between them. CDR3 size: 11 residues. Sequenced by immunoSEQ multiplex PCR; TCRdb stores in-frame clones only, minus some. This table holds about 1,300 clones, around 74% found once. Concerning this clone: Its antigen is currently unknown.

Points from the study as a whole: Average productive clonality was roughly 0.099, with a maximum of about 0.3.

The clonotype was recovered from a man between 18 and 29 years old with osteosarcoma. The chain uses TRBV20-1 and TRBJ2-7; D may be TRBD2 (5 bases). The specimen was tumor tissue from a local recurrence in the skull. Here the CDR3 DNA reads TGCAGTGCTAAAGCAGGCGGGGAGCAGTACTTC. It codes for CSAKAGGEQYF.